This TCR beta chain was sequenced during a study of cytomegalovirus exposure and HLA in healthy donors. Study-level points and caveats: Confirmation was obtained in vitro that a few CMV-associated chains are specific for CMV antigens. With later analysis, a missense DCLRE1C variant became linked to TCR beta V- and J-gene trimming.

PCR amplification relied on 60 Vbeta primers (plus 13 Jbeta primers). Data came from immunoSEQ multiplex PCR; TCRdb stores just in-frame clones and leaves some out. This sample carries around 150,000 clones, roughly 85% of them seen once, and the ten largest clones take around 7%. Germline V CDR1 and CDR2: KGHSH, LQKENI. The CDR3 spans 15 residues. V shed 5 bases, J shed 8 bases, and the junction held 6 bases outside the gene matches. Comment on this clone: Its antigen remains unknown.

The receptor's source is a man in his forties in good health and CMV-seropositive. Sequences were obtained from PBMCs. V gene TRBV18 combines with J gene TRBJ2-1; 13 bases align to TRBD2. As DNA, the CDR3 is TGTGCCAGCTCATTAACTAGCGGGAGGGCCGATGAGCAGTTCTTC. Translating gives CASSLTSGRADEQFF.